Shown below are 31 T cell receptor beta chains from a single sample sequenced in a study of blood T cell repertoires in COVID-19. Only in-frame clones appear in the TCRdb table, and some are missing; sequencing was by immunoSEQ multiplex PCR. The table records 300,000 to 400,000 clones, around 83% of them present only once. The source material was peripheral blood. The receptors shown here come from a man younger than 40 with active or convalescent COVID-19.

V is TRBV5-4 and J is TRBJ2-1; D is possibly TRBD1 (5 bases). CDR3 length: 15 amino acids. The germline V and J ends were trimmed by 2 bases and 5 bases, with 14 bases remaining between them. Germline CDR1 and CDR2: SGHNT and YYREEE (reference sequence). The CDR3 protein is CASSFRGRGNNEQFF. CDR3 DNA sequence: TGTGCCAGCAGCTTTAGGGGAAGGGGAAACAATGAGCAGTTCTTC. Together with reference TRBV5-4 and TRBJ2-1, the CDR3 gives the full variable domain: ETGVTQSPTHLIKTRGQQVTLRCSSQSGHNTVSWYQQALGQGPQFIFQYYREEENGRGNFPPRFSGLQFPNYSSELNVNALELDDSALYLCASSFRGRGNNEQFFGPGTRLTVL.

The V call is TRBV18, the J call TRBJ1-1, with D perhaps matching TRBD1 (6 bases). Trimming stripped 2 bases from V and 7 bases from J, with 17 bases between. Per germline, CDR1 KGHSH and CDR2 LQKENI. CDR3 length equals 15 residues. The CDR3 DNA reads TGTGCCAGCTCACCAGGCCTCGGGGGGGCGGTTGAAGCTTTCTTT. It is translated as CASSPGLGGAVEAFF.

The V and J genes are TRBV18 and TRBJ1-5; D is ambiguous. The CDR3 is 14 amino acids. The V gene's germline CDR1 is KGHSH and CDR2 LQKENI. V was clipped by 6 bases and J by 7 bases, with 16 bases between them. The CDR3 bases are TGTGCCAGCTCTTCGATCGGGGATCAGCAGCCCCAGCATTTT. Amino acids: CASSSIGDQQPQHF.

The V and J genes are TRBV27 and TRBJ1-5, with 9 bases identical to TRBD1. This CDR3 has 16 amino acids. Germline CDR1 and CDR2: MNHEY and SMNVEV (reference sequence). With 3 bases clipped from V and 7 bases from J, the junction kept 10 bases outside the gene matches. Written as DNA, the CDR3 is TGTGCCAGCAGTTTGGGGACAGGGCGAGGGAGGCAGCCCCAGCATTTT. This sequence encodes CASSLGTGRGRQPQHF.

The V gene is TRBV3-1 (or the pseudogene TRBV3-2), the J gene TRBJ1-1; no clear D. Germline V gene data show CDR1 as LGHDT and CDR2 as YNNKEL (reference sequence). The CDR3 spans 11 residues. The V end lost 4 bases, the J end lost 5 bases, and 5 bases lay between the germline ends. CDR3 region: CASSRATEAFF. CDR3 nucleotide sequence: TGTGCCAGCAGCCGGGCTACTGAAGCTTTCTTT.

The chain recombines TRBV5-1 with TRBJ2-5; 7 nucleotides align to TRBD2. CDR1 and CDR2 from the germline V gene are SGHRS and YFSETQ. The CDR3 runs 15 residues. V lost 4 bases and J lost 9; bases outside the gene matches: 15. The CDR3 region is CASSPGDGPRGAQYF. CDR3 coding DNA: TGCGCCAGCAGCCCGGGGGACGGTCCCCGGGGGGCCCAGTACTTC.

The J gene is TRBJ1-3, the V gene TRBV19, with 7 bases that match TRBD1. From germline, CDR1 is LNHDA and CDR2 SQIVND (reference sequence). The CDR3 is 14 amino acids. The J segment lost 2 bases and the V segment lost 4 bases, leaving 2 bases of the junction unmatched. CDR3 region: CASSTGQAGNTIYF. CDR3 DNA: TGTGCCAGTAGTACCGGACAGGCTGGAAACACCATATATTTT.

CDR3 sequence reads: CASSLATGDYGYTF. The CDR3 DNA sequence: TGTGCCAGCAGCTTAGCGACAGGGGACTATGGCTACACCTTC. J is TRBJ1-2 and V is TRBV11-2; 8 bases are a match to TRBD1. Germline trimming cut 1 base from V and 3 bases from J; bases unmatched to any gene: 1. This CDR3 spans 14 amino acids. Per the germline V gene, CDR1 is SGHAT and CDR2 is FQNNGV. The entire variable domain, with the rest obtained from reference TRBV11-2 and TRBJ1-2, is as follows: EAGVAQSPRYKIIEKRQSVAFWCNPISGHATLYWYQQILGQGPKLLIQFQNNGVVDDSQLPKDRFSAERLKGVDSTLKIQPAKLEDSAVYLCASSLATGDYGYTFGSGTRLTVV.

This clone has just one count. J is TRBJ1-1 and V is TRBV30, with 8 bases aligning to TRBD1. V was pared by 4 bases and J by 0 bases, with 4 bases of the junction left unmatched. Germline-derived CDR1 and CDR2 are GTSNPN and SVGIG (reference sequence). The CDR3 has 14 residues. In nucleotides, the CDR3 is TGTGCCTGGACTAGGACAGGGCTGAACACTGAAGCTTTCTTT. Protein: CAWTRTGLNTEAFF.

Note on this clone: Distinct nucleotide sequences in the sample also encode this CDR3. V usage is TRBV15 and J usage is TRBJ2-5; possible D gene TRBD2, 5 bases. The CDR3 extends over 13 amino acids. Germline V gene sequence: CDR1 LNHNV, CDR2 YYDKDF (reference sequence). With 3 bases removed from V and 4 bases from J, the gap between germline ends came to 9 bases. CDR3 DNA: TGTGCCACCAGCAGGGGCCGGGGAGAGACCCAGTACTTC. The encoded protein is CATSRGRGETQYF.

The gene calls are TRBV9 and TRBJ1-4; 7 positions agree with TRBD1. The J segment lost 7 bases and the V segment lost 0 bases, leaving 6 bases of the junction unmatched. This CDR3 has 15 residues. The germline gives CDR1 SGDLS, CDR2 YYNGEE. In DNA form, the CDR3 reads TGTGCCAGCAGCGTAGGGGCCCGGGACAGTGAAAAACTGTTTTTT. The encoded protein is CASSVGARDSEKLFF.

The J gene is TRBJ1-2, the V gene TRBV5-4; TRBD1 matches 9 bases. With V trimmed by 2 bases and J by 5 bases, 1 base remained unmatched. Germline lookup yields CDR1 SGHNT and CDR2 YYREEE (reference sequence). The CDR3 spans 13 residues. The DNA of the CDR3 is TGTGCCAGCAGCTTACAGGGGGCTTATGGCTACACCTTC. As protein: CASSLQGAYGYTF.

This sequence joins TRBV7-2 and TRBJ2-7; the match to TRBD2 covers 8 bases. In germline, CDR1 is SGHTA, CDR2 FQGNSA. CDR3 length: 14 amino acids. The trim removed 1 base at V and 3 bases at J, leaving 2 bases unmatched. As DNA, the CDR3 is TGTGCCAGCAGCTTAGAGGCGGGGGGCTACGAGCAGTACTTC. It specifies CASSLEAGGYEQYF.

This clone appeared a few times. This chain links TRBV7-9 with TRBJ2-2; 7 bases are shared with TRBD1. Germline values: CDR1 SEHNR, CDR2 FQNEAQ (reference sequence). The V and J ends lost 5 bases and 7 bases, in that order; junction bases with no gene match: 4. This CDR3 comprises 13 residues. The CDR3 region has the DNA TGTGCCAGCAGCGACAGGGATATCGGGGAGCTGTTTTTT. It specifies CASSDRDIGELFF. Supplemented by reference TRBV7-9 and TRBJ2-2, the full variable domain reads DTGVSQNPRHKITKRGQNVTFRCDPISEHNRLYWYRQTLGQGPEFLTYFQNEAQLEKSRLLSDRFSAERPKGSFSTLEIQRTEQGDSAMYLCASSDRDIGELFFGEGSRLTVL.

Details on this clone: Other DNA sequences from this sample encode an identical CDR3 as well. The chain uses TRBV5-1 and TRBJ2-7; tentatively, D is TRBD2 (5 bases). The CDR3 has 12 amino acids. Looked up from germline, CDR1 is SGHRS and CDR2 is YFSETQ. V shed 2 bases and J shed 4 bases, with 7 bases lying between them. CDR3 protein: CASSLEGYEQYF. The CDR3 DNA is TGCGCCAGCAGCTTAGAGGGTTACGAGCAGTACTTC.

The chain has TRBV30 and TRBJ2-2; 15 bases are a match to TRBD2. The CDR3 covers 19 residues. Unmatched junction bases numbered 14, after V lost 4 bases and J lost 5 bases. Germline V gives CDR1 GTSNPN, CDR2 SVGIG (reference sequence). Here the CDR3 reads CAWKVDRTSGGAWTGELFF. The CDR3 bases are TGTGCCTGGAAGGTTGACCGGACTAGCGGGGGGGCCTGGACCGGGGAGCTGTTTTTT.

This sequence joins TRBV5-6 and TRBJ1-2, with 7 bases matching TRBD1. The CDR3 length is 14 residues. CDR1 SGHDT and CDR2 YYEEEE come from the germline V gene. The ends lost 2 bases at V and 8 bases at J; junction bases unmatched: 9. CDR3 sequence: CASSLLGGAGGYTF. CDR3 DNA: TGTGCCAGCAGCTTATTAGGGGGCGCGGGAGGCTACACCTTC.

The chain uses TRBV30 and TRBJ2-7; D is possibly TRBD2 (5 bases). The CDR3 totals 14 residues. Germline CDR1 and CDR2: GTSNPN and SVGIG (reference sequence). The ends were cut back, 1 base at V and 2 bases at J, with 12 bases in the middle. Here the CDR3 reads CAWSAGGPPYEQYF. As DNA, the CDR3 is TGTGCCTGGAGTGCGGGCGGGCCTCCCTACGAGCAGTACTTC.

This chain links TRBV7-9 with TRBJ2-2; 8 nucleotides agree with TRBD1. V lost 5 bases to trimming and J lost 6 bases; unmatched junction nucleotides: 8. CDR3 size: 15 residues. From germline, CDR1 is SEHNR and CDR2 FQNEAQ (reference sequence). The CDR3 bases are TGTGCCAGCAGCCCGGGACAGGCCTTGGCCGGGGAGCTGTTTTTT. Protein sequence: CASSPGQALAGELFF.

The chain has TRBV5-5 and TRBJ1-5, with D unresolved. The CDR3 sequence is 15 residues long. Germline V CDR1 and CDR2: SGHKS, YYEKEE (reference sequence). The V end was cut by 0 bases, the J end by 5 bases, with 12 bases between. In DNA, the CDR3 is TGTGCCAGCAGCTTGGGGGTGCCGGAGCATCAGCCCCAGCATTTT. It specifies CASSLGVPEHQPQHF.

The rearrangement uses TRBV2 and TRBJ1-1; D possibly corresponds to TRBD1 (6 bases). Between the trimmed V and J ends, which lost 3 bases and 11 bases, there was a span of 19 bases. Germline CDR1 is SNHLY and CDR2 is FYNNEI. The CDR3 spans 14 residues. CDR3 DNA: TGTGCCAGCAGTGACCCTCTGGACAGTCCCGGGGCTTTCTTT. Encoded protein: CASSDPLDSPGAFF.

Here the CDR3 reads CASSQAQGINQPQHF. DNA of the CDR3: TGCGCCAGCAGCCAAGCCCAGGGGATCAATCAGCCCCAGCATTTT. This chain uses TRBV4-1 with TRBJ1-5, with a weak D call TRBD1 (6 bases). Trimming took off 1 base at V and 3 bases at J, with 10 bases between the two ends. This CDR3 has 15 residues. Germline V gene data show CDR1 as MGHRA and CDR2 as YSYEKL.

Notes on this clone: Other DNA sequences within the sample encode an identical CDR3. V gene TRBV5-1 combines with J gene TRBJ2-3, with D possibly TRBD2 on 6 matching bases. In germline, CDR1 is SGHRS, CDR2 YFSETQ. V shed 0 bases and J shed 0 bases, with 8 bases lying between them. This CDR3 has 15 amino acids. Here the CDR3 DNA reads TGCGCCAGCAGCTTGGGGCTAGCGAGCACAGATACGCAGTATTTT. It is translated as CASSLGLASTDTQYF.

The chain employs TRBV15 and TRBJ1-1; D perhaps matches TRBD1 (5 bases). From germline, CDR1 is LNHNV and CDR2 YYDKDF (reference sequence). V was shortened by 3 bases and J by 9 bases, with 17 bases between the two germline ends. The CDR3 consists of 14 residues. The DNA of the CDR3 is TGTGCCACCAGCAGGGAGGGAGGGGAGCAAAAAGCTTTCTTT. It codes for CATSREGGEQKAFF.

The chain couples TRBV6-2 or TRBV6-3 to TRBJ1-5; D is ambiguous. The CDR3 extends over 15 amino acids. The germline CDR1 and CDR2 sequences are MNHEY and SVGEGT. Trimming removed 3 bases from V and 0 bases from J, with 9 bases in between. The CDR3 is CASSYGVYSNQPQHF. In DNA form, the CDR3 reads TGTGCCAGCAGTTATGGAGTTTATAGCAATCAGCCCCAGCATTTT.

This rearrangement joins TRBV9 to TRBJ2-1; TRBD2 matches at 8 bases. The CDR3 spans 13 residues. Germline-derived CDR1 and CDR2 are SGDLS and YYNGEE. The ends lost 10 bases at V and 4 bases at J; junction bases unmatched: 7. In DNA form, the CDR3 reads TGTGCCCCGGGAGGGCCGGGATACAATGAGCAGTTCTTC. This encodes CAPGGPGYNEQFF.

The rearrangement uses TRBV9 and TRBJ2-3; 13 bases are shared with TRBD2. Unmatched junction bases numbered 2, after V lost 2 bases and J lost 2 bases. CDR3 size: 16 residues. Germline V gene lookup returns CDR1 SGDLS and CDR2 YYNGEE. CDR3 coding DNA: TGTGCCAGCAGCGTGGGACTAGCGGGGCTCACAGATACGCAGTATTTT. Protein product: CASSVGLAGLTDTQYF.

The chain has TRBV5-5 and TRBJ1-4; a possible D gene is TRBD1 (6 bases). The CDR3 has 17 amino acids. Trimming left V 4 bases short and J 0 bases short, with 16 bases between. Germline V gene lookup returns CDR1 SGHKS and CDR2 YYEKEE (reference sequence). CDR3: CASSPSRGQATNEKLFF. CDR3 in DNA: TGTGCCAGCAGCCCTTCAAGGGGACAAGCAACTAATGAAAAACTGTTTTTT.

V and J are TRBV4-3 and TRBJ1-2; the D gene is possibly TRBD1 (6 bases). Germline CDR1 reads LGHNA; CDR2 reads YSLEER. The CDR3 spans 14 residues. V lost 1 base to trimming and J lost 7 bases, with 13 bases between them. CDR3 loop: CASSQVQGWSGYTF. Written as DNA, the CDR3 is TGCGCCAGCAGCCAAGTACAGGGTTGGTCTGGCTACACCTTC.

The genes are TRBV6-2 or TRBV6-3 and TRBJ1-4; tentatively, D is TRBD1 (6 bases). With 2 bases removed from V and 5 bases from J, the gap between germline ends came to 12 bases. The CDR3 runs 15 residues. Germline V gives CDR1 MNHEY, CDR2 SVGEGT. The chain's CDR3 is CASSYRRQGNEKLFF. CDR3 DNA: TGTGCCAGCAGTTACAGGCGCCAGGGGAATGAAAAACTGTTTTTT.

The chain is built from TRBV5-6 and TRBJ2-7; 10 bases are shared with TRBD1. V lost 5 bases to trimming and J lost 3 bases; unmatched junction nucleotides: 11. Germline V gene lookup returns CDR1 SGHDT and CDR2 YYEEEE. There are 16 residues in the CDR3. The CDR3: CASRRGGTGAIYEQYF. Written as DNA, the CDR3 is TGTGCCAGCAGACGCGGGGGGACAGGGGCGATCTACGAGCAGTACTTC.